This TCR beta chain was captured by sequencing in a study of cytomegalovirus exposure and HLA in healthy donors. Study findings and constraints: Cytomegalovirus status was reportedly diagnosed by the classifier with high specificity and sensitivity. Rare TCR sequences predominated, though certain public TCRs were found in many donors.

V lost 5 bases and J 0 bases, leaving 10 bases between the germline ends. Germline V gene lookup returns CDR1 LNHDA and CDR2 SQIVND (reference sequence). The CDR3 covers 14 residues. The donors were members of the roughly 120-subject validation cohort (separate from the roughly 680-subject first cohort). Sequenced by immunoSEQ multiplex PCR; TCRdb stores in-frame clones only, minus some. The sample has about 65,000 clones; approximately 94% are singletons. The count of this clone is one. The target antigen is unknown. This sequence was found in a man between 18 and 35 years old in good health and CMV-seropositive. V and J are TRBV19 and TRBJ1-1, with TRBD1 as a possible D gene (6 bases). Material: PBMCs. The CDR3 spells CASSLGQLNTEAFF. In DNA form, the CDR3 reads TGTGCCAGTAGTCTCGGACAGCTGAACACTGAAGCTTTCTTT.